A single sample gave rise to the 21 T cell receptor beta chains below, sequenced in a study of cytomegalovirus exposure and HLA in healthy donors. The PCR used 60 Vbeta and 13 Jbeta primers. Sequencing used immunoSEQ multiplex PCR; TCRdb keeps in-frame clones, though not all of them. The table lists roughly 100,000 clones, more than 70% of them singletons. Sequenced input: PBMCs. The receptors come from a female donor in good health and CMV-seronegative.

This sequence joins TRBV7-6 and TRBJ2-7; a weak D match, TRBD1 (6 bases). V was clipped by 1 base and J by 2 bases, with 12 bases between them. Germline CDR1 is SGHVS and CDR2 is FNYEAQ. The CDR3 runs to 15 residues. CDR3 in DNA: TGTGCCAGCAGCTTAGTGGGGGCAGCGACCTACGAGCAGTACTTC. This sequence encodes CASSLVGAATYEQYF.

The chain couples TRBV4-3 to TRBJ2-7, with D possibly being TRBD1 (7 bases). The length of the CDR3 is 15 residues. Germline loops: CDR1 LGHNA, CDR2 YSLEER. The V and J ends lost 4 bases and 0 bases respectively, with 13 bases between them. CDR3 nucleotide sequence: TGCGCCAGCAGCCCTTTTCAGGGGGGCTCCTACGAGCAGTACTTC. It yields the protein CASSPFQGGSYEQYF.

J is TRBJ2-1 and V is TRBV19, with 7 bases that match TRBD2. The V gene's germline CDR1 is LNHDA and CDR2 SQIVND (reference sequence). The CDR3 totals 15 residues. V lost 7 bases, J lost 8 bases, and 14 bases stayed unmatched. CDR3 DNA sequence: TGTGCCAGTACCCTCCGGGGCAGGGAGGGCGATGAGCAGTTCTTC. Protein: CASTLRGREGDEQFF. The variable domain in full, completed from reference TRBV19 and TRBJ2-1, reads DGGITQSPKYLFRKEGQNVTLSCEQNLNHDAMYWYRQDPGQGLRLIYYSQIVNDFQKGDIAEGYSVSREKKESFPLTVTSAQKNPTAFYLCASTLRGREGDEQFFGPGTRLTVL.

A note on this clone: At one of its ends the junction is not consistent with the germline gene, which may arise from a read error. V usage is TRBV7-9 and J usage is TRBJ1-5, with D unresolved. The CDR3 length is 15 residues. Germline values: CDR1 SEHNR, CDR2 FQNEAQ (reference sequence). CDR3 loop: CSSSARGGRNQPQHF. CDR3 coding DNA: TGTTCCAGCAGCGCTAGAGGAGGTCGCAATCAGCCCCAGCATTTT. The full variable domain, rest sourced from reference TRBV7-9 and TRBJ1-5, is DTGVSQNPRHKITKRGQNVTFRCDPISEHNRLYWYRQTLGQGPEFLTYFQNEAQLEKSRLLSDRFSAERPKGSFSTLEIQRTEQGDSAMYLCSSSARGGRNQPQHFGDGTRLSIL.

The chain joins TRBV28 to TRBJ2-5; weak D call: TRBD1 (6 bases). Germline CDR1 MDHEN, CDR2 SYDVKM. The CDR3 has 13 amino acids. Trimming removed 9 bases from V and 8 bases from J, with 19 bases in between. Here the CDR3 DNA reads TGTGCCAGTAGTCCGGGACAAGTCGGAACCCAGTACTTC. This encodes CASSPGQVGTQYF.

The chain carries TRBV5-5 and TRBJ2-3; 14 nucleotides align to TRBD2. The germline gives CDR1 SGHKS, CDR2 YYEKEE (reference sequence). Trimming removed 2 bases from V and 7 bases from J; junction bases left unmatched: 18. The CDR3 spans 20 residues. The CDR3 loop is CASSFIPPRVTSGRGNTQYF. In DNA, the CDR3 is TGTGCCAGCAGCTTCATACCCCCTAGGGTGACTAGCGGGAGGGGAAATACGCAGTATTTT.

This chain uses TRBV5-1 with TRBJ1-1, with D uncertain. V was shortened by 7 bases and J by 8 bases, with 12 bases between the two germline ends. Germline values: CDR1 SGHRS, CDR2 YFSETQ. The CDR3 is 11 residues long. CDR3 sequence reads: CASRPRREAFF. The CDR3 DNA reads as TGCGCCAGCCGACCAAGGAGGGAAGCTTTCTTT.

The rearrangement uses TRBV7-9 and TRBJ1-4; TRBD1 agrees at 7 bases. The CDR3 sequence is 18 residues long. With V trimmed by 3 bases and J by 8 bases, 18 bases remained unmatched. Germline assignment: CDR1 SEHNR and CDR2 FQNEAQ (reference sequence). CDR3 sequence: CASSFPPRSGGLGEKLFF. The DNA of the CDR3 is TGTGCCAGCAGCTTCCCTCCTCGCTCAGGGGGGCTTGGGGAAAAACTGTTTTTT.

The chain carries TRBV21-1 and TRBJ1-2. TRBV21-1 is described as a pseudogene. CDR3 length equals 12 residues. The CDR3 DNA reads as TGTGCCAGCAGCCCCCCTAGCTATGGCTACACCTTC. Translation: CASSPPSYGYTF.

V usage is TRBV19 and J usage is TRBJ1-2, with D possibly being TRBD1 (5 bases). The CDR3 sequence is 13 residues long. V was clipped by 7 bases and J by 4 bases, with 13 bases between them. Germline lookup yields CDR1 LNHDA and CDR2 SQIVND (reference sequence). The CDR3 coding sequence is TGTGCCAGTACCAGGGAGGGCGGCTATGGCTACACCTTC. Protein sequence: CASTREGGYGYTF.

This clone has just a few counts. The gene calls are TRBV7-6 and TRBJ2-3; 10 nucleotides agree with TRBD2. The length of the CDR3 is 16 residues. CDR1 and CDR2 from the germline V gene are SGHVS and FNYEAQ. Trimming at V came to 1 base and at J to 3 bases, leaving 4 bases not matched to a gene. The CDR3 DNA is TGTGCCAGCAGCTTAGGAGCGGGGGGGTGGACAGATACGCAGTATTTT. Residues: CASSLGAGGWTDTQYF.

V is TRBV9 and J is TRBJ1-4, with TRBD1 matching 7 bases. Trimming removed 4 bases from V and 4 bases from J; junction bases left unmatched: 7. The CDR3 totals 15 residues. The germline V gene encodes CDR1 SGDLS and CDR2 YYNGEE. CDR3 protein: CASSLSGQINEKLFF. As DNA, the CDR3 is TGTGCCAGCAGCTTATCGGGACAGATTAATGAAAAACTGTTTTTT.

This clone appeared a single time. The V call is TRBV28, the J call TRBJ1-1; the D gene is possibly TRBD1 (5 bases). Germline values: CDR1 MDHEN, CDR2 SYDVKM. There are 12 residues in the CDR3. Trimming pared 6 bases from V and 0 bases from J, leaving 5 bases between. As DNA, the CDR3 is TGTGCCAGCAGGACAGTGAACACTGAAGCTTTCTTT. Its protein product is CASRTVNTEAFF.

The chain links TRBV11-2 to TRBJ2-7, with 9 bases aligning to TRBD1. The CDR3 is 14 amino acids. The V and J ends lost 5 bases and 2 bases, in that order; junction bases with no gene match: 4. Germline-derived CDR1 and CDR2 are SGHAT and FQNNGV. CDR3 bases: TGTGCCAGCAGCCCGGGGACAGGGACCTACGAGCAGTACTTC. Translation gives CASSPGTGTYEQYF.

V usage is TRBV27 and J usage is TRBJ2-7; 7 nucleotides match TRBD2. V shed 7 bases, J shed 2 bases, and the junction held 8 bases outside the gene matches. Per the germline V gene, CDR1 is MNHEY and CDR2 is SMNVEV (reference sequence). The CDR3 is 14 amino acids. The CDR3 nucleotides are TGTGCCAGCACTCCCGGGCGGGGGACCTACGAGCAGTACTTC. Translating gives CASTPGRGTYEQYF.

To note about this clone: The junction differs from germline at one of its ends, possibly a read error. This chain connects TRBV7-3 to TRBJ2-7; possibly TRBD1 for D (6 bases). Germline CDR1 reads SGHTA; CDR2 reads FQGTGA. The CDR3 runs to 14 residues. Here the CDR3 reads CASSLTTGSYEQYF. The CDR3 nucleotides read TGTGCCAGCAGCCTAACGACAGGCTCCTACGAGCAGTACTTC.

This clone was seen only once. The genes are TRBV5-4 and TRBJ2-1; D is undetermined. The CDR3 spans 12 residues. Germline CDR1 SGHNT, CDR2 YYREEE (reference sequence). V lost 0 bases and J 8 bases, leaving 6 bases between the germline ends. The CDR3 loop is CASSLAGDEQFF. In nucleotides, the CDR3 is TGTGCCAGCAGCTTGGCAGGCGATGAGCAGTTCTTC.

The chain has TRBV18 and TRBJ1-6; the D is unclear. V was pared by 2 bases and J by 15 bases, with 14 bases between. This CDR3 comprises 13 residues. Germline CDR1 and CDR2: KGHSH and LQKENI. CDR3 sequence (DNA): TGTGCCAGCTCACCAGATTCAGGCTTGGACCTCCACTTT. It yields the protein CASSPDSGLDLHF.

This chain uses TRBV6-6 with TRBJ1-2, with TRBD1 as a possible D gene (5 bases). Deletions cut 6 bases from V and 10 bases from J, with 21 bases between. From germline, CDR1 is MNHNY and CDR2 SVGAGI (reference sequence). This CDR3 has 14 residues. CDR3: CASSPGGGSRDYTF. CDR3 sequence (DNA): TGTGCCAGCAGCCCCGGGGGGGGATCGCGTGACTACACCTTC.

V is TRBV7-3 and J is TRBJ2-2, with D possibly TRBD1 on 5 matching bases. CDR1 and CDR2 (germline): SGHTA, FQGTGA. The CDR3 length is 16 residues. V lost 5 bases, J lost 0 bases, and 13 bases lay in between. Here the CDR3 DNA reads TGTGCCAGCAGCCAAAACGCCAGGGCGAACACCGGGGAGCTGTTTTTT. This gives the protein CASSQNARANTGELFF.

The genes are TRBV13 and TRBJ1-2, with a weak D call TRBD1 (6 bases). Trimming removed 0 bases at V and 2 bases at J, with 10 bases between. Germline-derived CDR1 and CDR2 are PRHDT and FYEKMQ (reference sequence). The CDR3 sequence is 15 residues long. The CDR3 here is CASSLGPDRNYGYTF. The DNA of the CDR3 is TGTGCCAGCAGCTTAGGGCCCGACAGGAACTATGGCTACACCTTC.